In this sample, the clone carrying this TCR beta chain turned up a few times. Under the authors' procedure: Amplification of reference gene primers provided the estimated nucleated cell counts. Only in-frame clones appear in the TCRdb table, and some are missing; sequencing was by immunoSEQ multiplex PCR. The V and J calls and clone size are taken from that table; D and trimming were inferred from the DNA. The table lists 150,000 to 200,000 clones, 65% to 80% of them singletons. The data derive from a study of blood T cell repertoires in COVID-19. CDR3 size: 15 residues. Germline lookup yields CDR1 MDHEN and CDR2 SYDVKM. V gave up 3 bases and J gave up 6 bases; unmatched junction bases: 4.

The genes are TRBV28 and TRBJ1-4; 10 bases line up with TRBD1. Sequenced input: PBMCs or T cells enriched from blood (not recorded which). This TCR derives from a woman aged 70-85 years in a cohort exposed to, infected with or recovered from COVID-19 (not recorded which). DNA for the CDR3: TGTGCCAGCAGTTTGACAGGGGGCATATATGAAAAACTGTTTTTT. Translating gives CASSLTGGIYEKLFF.